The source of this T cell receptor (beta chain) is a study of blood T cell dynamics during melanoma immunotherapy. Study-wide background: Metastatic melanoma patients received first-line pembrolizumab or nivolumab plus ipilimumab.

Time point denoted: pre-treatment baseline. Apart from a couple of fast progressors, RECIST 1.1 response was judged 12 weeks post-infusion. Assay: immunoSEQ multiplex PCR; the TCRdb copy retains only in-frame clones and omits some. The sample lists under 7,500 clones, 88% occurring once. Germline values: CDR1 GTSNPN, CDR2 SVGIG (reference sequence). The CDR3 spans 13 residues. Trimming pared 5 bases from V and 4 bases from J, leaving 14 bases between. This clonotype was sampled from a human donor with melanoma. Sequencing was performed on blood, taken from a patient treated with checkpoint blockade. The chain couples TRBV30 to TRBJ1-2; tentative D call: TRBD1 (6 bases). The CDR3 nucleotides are TGTGCCTGGGGGGACACCCACCTCTATGGCTACACCTTC. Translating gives CAWGDTHLYGYTF.